This T cell receptor beta chain was sequenced for a study of cytomegalovirus exposure and HLA in healthy donors. About the study: The 110 million or so unique TCR beta sequences, from some 170 million T cells, were found by an earlier analysis.

As regards this clone: Its specificity is not known.

General observations from the study: Overall, approximately 150 TCR beta chains were annotated as cytomegalovirus-associated. According to reports, the classifier identified cytomegalovirus status with high specificity and sensitivity.

In the PCR, 60 Vbeta and 13 Jbeta primers were used. Sequencing used immunoSEQ multiplex PCR; TCRdb keeps in-frame clones, though not all of them. The data hold some 130,000 clones, with over 75% observed a single time. The V gene end was trimmed by 4 bases and the J gene end by 2 bases; junction bases not matched to a gene: 10. CDR1 is SGHRS and CDR2 is YFSETQ in the germline V gene. This CDR3 contains 16 residues. This clonotype was sampled from a woman in her 50s in good health and CMV-seropositive. The chain recombines TRBV5-1 with TRBJ2-3, with TRBD2 identical over 7 bases. Sequenced material: PBMCs. The CDR3 DNA reads TGCGCCAGCAGCGAGGAGGGGCGGGGGAACACAGATACGCAGTATTTT. It translates to CASSEEGRGNTDTQYF.